These T cell receptor beta chains were read from a single sample in a study of shared clonotypes between healthy human individuals. The protocol was immunoSEQ multiplex PCR, while the TCRdb copy is restricted to in-frame clones and leaves out a portion. Of 450,000 to 650,000 clones in the sample, just over 75% were seen once. The sample taken for sequencing was PBMCs. The receptors come from a woman between 40 and 50 years old in good health. Some clones in this sample may be carry-over from other donors' samples. The CDR3 runs from the conserved cysteine through the conserved F or W. Fields, in order: V gene, J gene, CDR3 protein.

>TRBV5-4|TRBJ2-1
CASSKDANEQFF
>TRBV6-1|TRBJ2-4
CASSVNPGQGSSIQYF
>TRBV2|TRBJ1-1
CASGTGDGTEAFF
>TRBV4-2|TRBJ1-2
CASSQDGAGGAGYGYTF
>TRBV28|TRBJ2-1
CASSLRVPNEQFF
>TRBV11-2|TRBJ2-7
CASSLVAGKYEQYF
>TRBV5-4|TRBJ2-1
CASSLSRENEQFF
>TRBV28|TRBJ1-2
CASSLGHYGYTF
>TRBV7-2|TRBJ2-6
CASSLARSSGANVLTF
>TRBV9|TRBJ2-3
CASSTLSGRATDTQYF
>TRBV29-1|TRBJ2-3
CSVGEASTDTQYF
>TRBV5-1|TRBJ2-1
CASSLVPGLDEQFF
>TRBV11-3|TRBJ2-5
CASSLGGAGARETQYF
>TRBV19|TRBJ2-2
CASSWGSSGSPGELFF
>TRBV27|TRBJ1-2
CASSLKGREGDGYTF
>TRBV28|TRBJ2-2
CASRRDYSATGELFF
>TRBV10-2|TRBJ2-7
CASSESNRGFNYEQYF
>TRBV7-3|TRBJ2-3
CASSYAGSTDTQYF
>TRBV19|TRBJ2-2
CASSGTSVPGELFF
>TRBV7-7|TRBJ2-2
CASSLASTGELFF
>TRBV7-7|TRBJ2-5
CASSPGLGETQYF
>TRBV29-1|TRBJ2-3
CSARQGGTDTQYF
>TRBV6-5|TRBJ2-7
CATSLPPYEQYF
>TRBV18|TRBJ2-2
CASSRPVGPGELFF